Listed here are 5 T cell receptor beta chains from one sample, sequenced in a study of lung T cells in sarcoidosis with Löfgren's syndrome. TCRdb fed the reads into MiXCR, producing one record per CDR3 protein. The data contain 58,000 or so distinct CDR3 sequences, less than 25% of them seen just once; the ten biggest clones take up about 2.2%. What was sequenced was CD4+ T cells from PBMCs. These receptors were obtained from a human donor with sarcoidosis (Löfgren's syndrome or another form), or a control subject (not recorded which).

This clonotype was observed a handful of times. CDR3 coding DNA: TGCAGCGTGGGGGCTGGGGCGTGGGTCCAAGAGACCCAGTACTTC. Its translation is CSVGAGAWVQETQYF. The rearrangement links TRBV29-1 to TRBJ2-5; a possible D gene is TRBD1 (6 bases). The V end lost 6 bases, the J end lost 1 base, and 18 bases lay between the germline ends. Per germline, CDR1 SQVTM and CDR2 ANQGSEA. This CDR3 has 15 residues.

Only a few counts were recorded for this clonotype. The V call is TRBV18, the J call TRBJ1-5, with D maybe TRBD1 (6 bases). The germline V and J ends were trimmed by 0 bases and 7 bases, with 10 bases remaining between them. Germline-derived CDR1 and CDR2 are KGHSH and LQKENI. The CDR3 sequence is 14 residues long. CDR3 DNA sequence: TGTGCCAGCTCACCACCGGGGGGCGGACAGCCCCAGCATTTT. Translation: CASSPPGGGQPQHF.

Regarding this clonotype: Being one base from a much bigger clone, this may be a read error. This chain uses TRBV28 with TRBJ2-7; 10 bases are a match to TRBD1. Germline CDR1 MDHEN, CDR2 SYDVKM. The CDR3 extends over 15 amino acids. The CDR3 nucleotides read TGTGCCAGCAGTTTATGGACAGGGGGCTCCCACGAGCAGTACTTC. It is translated as CASSLWTGGSHEQYF.

As to this clonotype: This may arise from a read error, as a much more abundant clone is one base away. The rearrangement uses TRBV7-9 and TRBJ2-3; no firm D call. V dropped 8 bases and J dropped 9 bases, with 15 bases sitting between them. The germline CDR1 and CDR2 sequences are SEHNR and FQNEAQ (reference sequence). The CDR3 loop spans 12 amino acids. The CDR3 region is CASGQERMTQYF. CDR3 nucleotides: TGTGCCAGCGGCCAAGAACGCATGACGCAGTATTTT.

This clonotype rates as medium-sized. The genes are TRBV6-1 and TRBJ1-6, with 8 bases matching TRBD1. V lost 6 bases and J lost 10; bases outside the gene matches: 8. Germline lookup yields CDR1 MNHNS and CDR2 SASEGT. CDR3 length equals 14 residues. CDR3: CASSKTGAGSPLHF. The CDR3 nucleotides read TGTGCCAGCAGCAAGACAGGGGCCGGGTCACCCCTCCACTTT.